Listed here is a single T cell receptor (beta chain). V was cut by 5 bases and J by 8 bases, with 15 bases left in between. This CDR3 is built from 13 residues. Germline CDR1 reads KGHSH; CDR2 reads LQKENI. As processed by the authors: Amplification of reference gene primers provided the estimated nucleated cell counts. Only in-frame clones appear in the TCRdb table, and some are missing; sequencing was by immunoSEQ multiplex PCR. The V and J calls and the clone size are those of that table, but D and trimming were determined from the DNA. The data show about 310,000 clones, roughly 88% seen once. This entry belongs to a study of blood T cell repertoires in COVID-19.

This TCR was sampled from a man under 40 who had recovered from COVID-19. The chain recombines TRBV18 with TRBJ1-1; no definite D call. Sequenced: PBMCs or T cells enriched from blood (not recorded which). The CDR3: CASSTRPDSEAFF. The CDR3 DNA reads TGTGCCAGCTCAACCCGACCAGACTCAGAAGCTTTCTTT.